This section outlines one T cell receptor beta chain sequence together with its context. The entry originates in a study of T cell changes during pregnancy in multiple sclerosis. CDR1 and CDR2 (germline): SGHDN, FVKESK. The CDR3 covers 15 residues. Trimming cost V 1 base and J 5 bases, with 14 bases left between them. Sequenced by immunoSEQ multiplex PCR; TCRdb stores in-frame clones only, minus some. The sample lists about 70,000 clones, more than 90% seen once, with roughly 2% in the top ten. The material sequenced was peripheral blood, taken in the first trimester of pregnancy. The V gene is TRBV14, the J gene TRBJ1-2; a possible D gene is TRBD1 (6 bases). This receptor was obtained from a female donor with multiple sclerosis, enrolled in a pregnancy study. The CDR3: CASSQVAGAKYGYTF. CDR3 bases: TGTGCCAGCAGCCAAGTTGCGGGGGCGAAGTATGGCTACACCTTC.